These T cell receptor beta chains were read from a single sample in a study of blood T cell repertoires in COVID-19. The assay was immunoSEQ multiplex PCR, and TCRdb's table has in-frame clones only and misses some. This table has about 210,000 clones, roughly 86% appearing once. The sample taken for sequencing was peripheral blood. The source of these receptors is a woman aged 45-60 years with active or convalescent COVID-19. Each CDR3 is given with its conserved first and last residue. Each record gives: CDR3 DNA, CDR3 protein, V gene, D gene, clone size, J gene. A D gene is named only where the DNA matches it firmly. Clone size appears in some rows only: once, few, many, or a class for an expanded clone.

TGTGCCACCAGCCGGAGGGGGGGGTACAATCAGCCCCAGCATTTT,CATSRRGGYNQPQHF,TRBV15,.,.,TRBJ1-5
TGTGCCAGCAGCTCCGGGACAGGGGCGGACACCGGGGAGCTGTTTTTT,CASSSGTGADTGELFF,TRBV7-9,TRBD1,.,TRBJ2-2
TGTGCCAGCAGCCCCGGACAGAGAATGAACACTGAAGCTTTCTTT,CASSPGQRMNTEAFF,TRBV7-6,.,once,TRBJ1-1
TGTGCCAGCAGCCCCGACAGGGGGCATGGCTACACCTTC,CASSPDRGHGYTF,TRBV5-5,TRBD1,.,TRBJ1-2
TGTGCCAGCAGCCCGAGTCGAGGGGGGACAGGTTTTCTTCCCCTCCACTTT,CASSPSRGGTGFLPLHF,TRBV9,TRBD1,.,TRBJ1-6
TGTGCCAGCAGTTCAGGACAGGGGGCGAGCAATCAGCCCCAGCATTTT,CASSSGQGASNQPQHF,TRBV28,TRBD1,.,TRBJ1-5
TGTGCCAGCAGTTTGCGGTCTGGGGAAAAACTGTTTTTT,CASSLRSGEKLFF,TRBV12-3/TRBV12-4,.,.,TRBJ1-4
TGTGCCAGCAGCGTAGACCTAGGGGCGCCCCAGCATTTT,CASSVDLGAPQHF,TRBV9,.,once,TRBJ1-5
TGTGCCAGCAGCTCACTACGACAGGGTTTTAATTCACCCCTCCACTTT,CASSSLRQGFNSPLHF,TRBV11-2,TRBD1,once,TRBJ1-6
TGCGCCAGCAGCCCCACACTAGCGGGGCAATACAATGAGCAGTTCTTC,CASSPTLAGQYNEQFF,TRBV5-1,TRBD2,.,TRBJ2-1
TGTGCCAGCAGCCAAGGGGTGGGAGGAAGCACTGAAGCTTTCTTT,CASSQGVGGSTEAFF,TRBV3-1/TRBV3-2,.,.,TRBJ1-1
TGTGCCAGTAGTCCGGCCGGGACAGGGGGCGGCTATGGCTACACCTTC,CASSPAGTGGGYGYTF,TRBV19,TRBD1,.,TRBJ1-2
TGTGCCAGCAGCCTAGTCTCGGGGTCAATAGGCTACACCTTC,CASSLVSGSIGYTF,TRBV13,.,.,TRBJ1-2
TGTGCCAGCAGTCGGAGGGTGAAGGGCACTGAAGCTTTCTTT,CASSRRVKGTEAFF,TRBV2,.,.,TRBJ1-1
TGTGCCAGTAGTCGGGAGAGGCCCTACACCGGGGAGCTGTTTTTT,CASSRERPYTGELFF,TRBV19,.,.,TRBJ2-2
TGTGCCAGCAGCTTACGACAGGGGGTTGTTGAAAAACTGTTTTTT,CASSLRQGVVEKLFF,TRBV3-1/TRBV3-2,TRBD1,.,TRBJ1-4